This is a list of T cell receptor beta chains from one sample in a study of CD8 T cells in ankylosing spondylitis. TCRdb passed the 5' RACE reads through MiXCR, listing each CDR3 protein once. The data contain 240,000 or so distinct CDR3 sequences, about 11% of them seen just once; the ten biggest clones take up 5.5% to 8%. Specimen: blood, either unsorted or a sorted T cell fraction (not recorded which). These receptors came from a male donor with ankylosing spondylitis or in good health (not recorded which). The CDR3 runs from the conserved cysteine through the conserved F or W. The order of the fields is CDR3 length, V gene, J gene, D gene, clone size, CDR3 protein, CDR3 DNA. The D gene is left open where the match is weak. Expanded clones are given a class, and other clones once, few, many or no size at all.

14,TRBV5-1,TRBJ1-4,TRBD1,many,CASSLDRGGEKLFF,TGCGCCAGCAGCTTGGACAGGGGCGGCGAAAAACTGTTTTTT
15,TRBV19,TRBJ1-1,TRBD1,NA,CASSIPGQGNTEAFF,TGTGCCAGTAGTATTCCGGGACAGGGGAATACTGAAGCTTTCTTT
14,TRBV6-1,TRBJ2-3,TRBD1,many,CASSGGQDTDTQYF,TGTGCCAGCAGTGGAGGACAGGACACAGATACGCAGTATTTT
14,TRBV12-3/TRBV12-4,TRBJ2-5,TRBD2,once,CASSPLAGEETQYF,TGTGCCAGCAGTCCCTTGGCGGGAGAAGAGACCCAGTACTTC
15,TRBV20-1,TRBJ2-3,NA,few,CSASKEGDSTDTQYF,TGCAGTGCTAGTAAGGAGGGGGATAGCACAGATACGCAGTATTTT
13,TRBV28,TRBJ2-7,NA,few,CASVRGVAYEQYF,TGTGCCAGCGTTCGCGGGGTGGCCTACGAGCAGTACTTC
15,TRBV9,TRBJ2-7,NA,NA,CASSVGGANSYEQYF,TGTGCCAGCAGCGTAGGGGGGGCGAATTCCTACGAGCAGTACTTC
14,TRBV20-1,TRBJ2-5,NA,many,CSGTPGPSQETQYF,TGCAGTGGAACTCCTGGGCCATCTCAAGAGACCCAGTACTTC
16,TRBV3-1,TRBJ1-1,NA,many,CASSPPTDRVNTEAFF,TGTGCCAGCAGCCCCCCGACCGACAGAGTGAACACTGAAGCTTTCTTT
15,TRBV5-1,TRBJ1-1,NA,many,CASSTTPGPNFEAFF,TGCGCCAGCAGCACCACACCGGGACCGAACTTCGAAGCTTTCTTT
16,TRBV5-1,TRBJ2-7,NA,NA,CASSLGGARGSYEQYF,TGCGCCAGCAGCTTGGGGGGGGCCCGGGGGTCCTACGAGCAGTACTTC
13,TRBV5-1,TRBJ2-2,NA,many,CASSFREGGELFF,TGCGCCAGCAGCTTCAGGGAAGGCGGGGAGCTGTTTTTT
14,TRBV19,TRBJ2-5,NA,NA,CASSISSYQETQYF,TGTGCCAGTAGTATAAGTTCTTATCAAGAGACCCAGTACTTC
13,TRBV10-3,TRBJ2-5,NA,few,CAISEGRGETQYF,TGTGCCATCAGTGAGGGCAGGGGTGAGACCCAGTACTTC
15,TRBV6-2/TRBV6-3,TRBJ1-6,NA,NA,CASRHPGRSNSPLHF,TGTGCCAGCAGGCACCCGGGACGGAGTAATTCACCCCTCCACTTT
16,TRBV7-9,TRBJ2-6,NA,NA,CASSSTDSSGANVLTF,TGTGCCAGCAGCTCTACGGACAGCTCTGGGGCCAACGTCCTGACTTTC
11,TRBV19,TRBJ1-1,NA,NA,CASSIWAEAFF,TGTGCCAGTAGTATTTGGGCTGAAGCTTTCTTT
18,TRBV12-3/TRBV12-4,TRBJ2-3,TRBD2,many,CASSLTSGGAPSTDTQYF,TGTGCCAGCAGTTTGACTAGCGGGGGGGCTCCTAGCACAGATACGCAGTATTTT
15,TRBV20-1,TRBJ2-1,NA,many,CSASGQRAAMNEQFF,TGCAGTGCTAGTGGCCAGCGGGCGGCTATGAATGAGCAGTTCTTC
14,TRBV5-1,TRBJ2-1,NA,many,CASSPEHPFNEQFF,TGCGCCAGCAGCCCGGAACATCCTTTCAATGAGCAGTTCTTC
12,TRBV6-5,TRBJ2-1,TRBD2,many,CASSFFAGAVFF,TGTGCCAGCAGCTTCTTTGCGGGAGCAGTGTTCTTC
19,TRBV7-6,TRBJ2-1,TRBD2,NA,CASSLLIYSGGARSIEQFF,TGTGCCAGCAGCTTACTCATTTATAGCGGGGGGGCCCGGTCTATTGAGCAGTTCTTC
19,TRBV11-2,TRBJ1-5,NA,NA,CASSLVAGGSGKGNQPQHF,TGTGCCAGCAGCTTAGTGGCGGGCGGGTCTGGGAAAGGCAATCAGCCCCAGCATTTT
15,TRBV3-1,TRBJ1-1,TRBD1,many,CASSQDGQGSTEAFF,TGTGCCAGCAGCCAAGATGGACAGGGAAGCACTGAAGCTTTCTTT
12,TRBV28,TRBJ1-1,TRBD1,many,CAEGQGPFEAFF,TGTGCGGAGGGACAGGGACCATTTGAAGCTTTCTTT
19,TRBV7-3,TRBJ1-1,NA,many,CASSFTIGTQGGGNTEAFF,TGTGCCAGCAGCTTTACTATAGGCACCCAGGGCGGAGGGAACACTGAAGCTTTCTTT
14,TRBV23-1,TRBJ1-6,TRBD1,NA,CASSQDRQGSPLHF,TGCGCCAGCAGTCAGGATCGACAGGGCTCACCCCTCCACTTT
15,TRBV20-1,TRBJ1-2,NA,many,CSARERPAGRGGYTF,TGCAGTGCTAGAGAACGGCCCGCGGGTCGGGGTGGCTACACCTTC
14,TRBV12-3/TRBV12-4,TRBJ2-3,TRBD1,NA,CASSWTGSVDTQYF,TGTGCCAGCAGTTGGACAGGTTCGGTAGATACGCAGTATTTT
16,TRBV25-1,TRBJ1-5,TRBD1,NA,CASSAGGYLGNQPQHF,TGTGCCAGCAGTGCAGGGGGCTACCTAGGCAATCAGCCCCAGCATTTT
11,TRBV10-3,TRBJ2-5,NA,few,CATGREATQYF,TGTGCAACGGGACGCGAGGCGACCCAGTACTTC
15,TRBV5-5,TRBJ2-1,NA,few,CASSLGVSVRNEQFF,TGTGCCAGCAGCTTGGGCGTCTCGGTCCGGAATGAGCAGTTCTTC
15,TRBV5-1,TRBJ2-1,TRBD2,many,CASSWGLAGGPEQFF,TGCGCCAGCAGTTGGGGACTAGCGGGGGGTCCTGAGCAGTTCTTC
15,TRBV5-1,TRBJ1-2,NA,NA,CASSLDAGSDYGYTF,TGCGCCAGCAGCTTGGATGCGGGTTCAGACTATGGCTACACCTTC
15,TRBV20-1,TRBJ2-1,TRBD2,many,CSARDWGGTSNEQFF,TGCAGTGCTAGAGATTGGGGGGGGACGAGTAATGAGCAGTTCTTC
17,TRBV10-3,TRBJ2-1,NA,many,CAIGSRGGWGSYNEQFF,TGTGCCATCGGTTCCAGAGGTGGTTGGGGATCCTACAATGAGCAGTTCTTC
14,TRBV5-5,TRBJ2-5,TRBD2,many,CASSSLTGGETQYF,TGTGCCAGCAGCTCATTGACGGGAGGAGAGACCCAGTACTTC
14,TRBV20-1,TRBJ1-1,NA,many,CSARDPGKYTEAFF,TGCAGTGCTAGAGATCCGGGGAAATACACTGAAGCTTTCTTT
15,TRBV20-1,TRBJ2-1,TRBD2,many,CSARLEGLAHNEQFF,TGCAGTGCTAGACTAGAGGGACTAGCGCACAATGAGCAGTTCTTC
15,TRBV5-1,TRBJ2-3,NA,many,CASSLESGSTDTQYF,TGCGCCAGCAGCTTGGAAAGCGGGAGCACAGATACGCAGTATTTT
15,TRBV4-2,TRBJ2-7,TRBD1,many,CASRSLGQGDYEQYF,TGTGCCAGCAGGTCGCTCGGACAGGGGGACTACGAGCAGTACTTC
13,TRBV15,TRBJ2-1,NA,many,CATSRGGMDEQFF,TGTGCCACCAGCAGAGGGGGTATGGATGAGCAGTTCTTC
13,TRBV4-1,TRBJ2-1,NA,NA,CASSRRDTNEQFF,TGCGCCAGCAGTCGCCGGGATACCAATGAGCAGTTCTTC
15,TRBV29-1,TRBJ2-5,TRBD2,NA,CSVTGSSLGRGTQYF,TGCAGCGTCACGGGGTCCAGTTTAGGGAGGGGGACCCAGTACTTC
13,TRBV24-1,TRBJ2-3,NA,many,CATSDGARDTQYF,TGTGCCACCAGTGACGGGGCGAGAGATACGCAGTATTTT
15,TRBV20-1,TRBJ2-7,TRBD2,few,CSARRGPSGSYEQYF,TGCAGTGCTAGGCGGGGGCCTAGCGGGAGCTACGAGCAGTACTTC
16,TRBV15,TRBJ2-3,TRBD2,NA,CATSKSRGEPPDTQYF,TGTGCCACCAGCAAGAGTCGGGGGGAACCCCCAGATACGCAGTATTTT
17,TRBV24-1,TRBJ2-1,TRBD2,many,CATSDPSGTSAYNEQFF,TGTGCCACCAGTGACCCCTCCGGGACTAGCGCTTACAATGAGCAGTTCTTC
14,TRBV7-8,TRBJ1-1,NA,NA,CASSLVARNTEAFF,TGTGCCAGCAGCTTAGTAGCGAGGAACACTGAAGCTTTCTTT